This T cell receptor (beta chain) was captured by sequencing in a study of cytomegalovirus exposure and HLA in healthy donors. 60 Vbeta and 13 Jbeta primers were used in PCR. Measured with immunoSEQ multiplex PCR; TCRdb has only the in-frame clones, and not every one. The sample lists approximately 190,000 clones; around four fifths were seen once. This CDR3 region has 16 residues. Losses at the gene ends were 0 bases for V and 8 bases for J; bases not matched to a gene: 8. Germline CDR1 and CDR2: SGHRS and YFSETQ. This receptor was taken from a woman in her forties or fifties in good health and CMV-seropositive. This chain links TRBV5-1 with TRBJ1-2; 12 bases align to TRBD1. Material for sequencing was PBMCs. CDR3 in DNA: TGCGCCAGCAGCTTGGCCATCGGGACAGGGGGCTGGGGCTACACCTTC. Translated: CASSLAIGTGGWGYTF.